This TCR beta chain was identified in a study of Graves' ophthalmopathy and Graves' hyperthyroidism. CDR3 length: 16 residues. V gave up 3 bases and J gave up 1 base; unmatched junction bases: 3. TCR beta CDR3 regions were amplified from RNA transcripts. HTBI primers served in a first-round RT-PCR, which a second-round multiplex PCR followed. TCRdb analysed the multiplex PCR reads with MiXCR anew, one entry per CDR3 protein. The repertoire holds fewer than 600,000 distinct CDR3 sequences, with about 15% as singletons. This receptor was obtained from a woman in her twenties or thirties with Graves' ophthalmopathy. What was sequenced was blood. The V call is TRBV12-3 or TRBV12-4, the J call TRBJ1-5, with 10 bases fitting TRBD1. The CDR3, as DNA: TGTGCCAGCAGTTTCCGGGACAGGGGAAGCAATCAGCCCCAGCATTTT. Its protein is CASSFRDRGSNQPQHF.